A selection of T cell receptor beta chains follows, all from one sample in a study of cytomegalovirus exposure and HLA in healthy donors. This table comes from immunoSEQ multiplex PCR, and its TCRdb copy is limited to in-frame clones, with some not included. The profile shows 150,000 to 200,000 clones, around three quarters of them singletons. Sequencing input: PBMCs. These receptors all stem from a woman aged 30 to 39 in good health and CMV-seropositive. CDR3s include the opening cysteine and the closing phenylalanine or tryptophan. A D gene is named only where the DNA matches it firmly. Some rows mark clone size as missing; the rest say once, few, many or name a class of expanded clone.

DNA,CDR3,J,size,V,D
TGTGCCAGCAGCCGGGGGGATCAGGGCTACACCTTC,CASSRGDQGYTF,TRBJ1-2,NA,TRBV6-5,NA
TGCAGCGTTGAAGCGGACAGAGGGCGGAAAAATGGCTACACCTTC,CSVEADRGRKNGYTF,TRBJ1-2,NA,TRBV29-1,NA
TGTGCCAGCAGTTACAGGCTAGCGACGGATACGCAGTATTTT,CASSYRLATDTQYF,TRBJ2-3,NA,TRBV6-5,NA
TGTGCCAGCAGCGAGGGGGTTGTCTCACCCCTCCACTTT,CASSEGVVSPLHF,TRBJ1-6,NA,TRBV7-2,NA
TGTGCCAGCAGCTTGATCGGTAGTCTGGGAGAGACTCAGTACTTC,CASSLIGSLGETQYF,TRBJ2-5,NA,TRBV7-9,NA
TGTGCCAGCAGTTTGGATACAGCCATCTCCTACGAGCAGTACTTC,CASSLDTAISYEQYF,TRBJ2-7,NA,TRBV28,NA
TGTGCCAGCACCCTGTCACATGGCGCGGGCACTGAAGCTTTCTTT,CASTLSHGAGTEAFF,TRBJ1-1,NA,TRBV28,NA
TGTGCCAGCAGCCCAGACAGGGCTGGAAACACCATATATTTT,CASSPDRAGNTIYF,TRBJ1-3,NA,TRBV9,TRBD1
TGTGCCACCAGCAGAGGCGGGGAAGCCGCCGGGGAGCTGTTTTTT,CATSRGGEAAGELFF,TRBJ2-2,NA,TRBV15,NA
TGTGCTAGTGGTTTAAAGGGCGGGGTGGTCGGAGCTTTCTTT,CASGLKGGVVGAFF,TRBJ1-1,NA,TRBV12-5,NA
TGTGCCAGCAGTTCAACAGGGAAGCAGCCCCAGCATTTT,CASSSTGKQPQHF,TRBJ1-5,once,TRBV28,NA
TGTGCCAGCAGCGTTCTGCCAGCGGGTTCATCCAATGAGCAGTTCTTC,CASSVLPAGSSNEQFF,TRBJ2-1,NA,TRBV9,NA
TGTGCCAGCAGTTACCCTTACAATGAGCAGTTCTTC,CASSYPYNEQFF,TRBJ2-1,NA,TRBV6-5,NA
TGTGCCAGTTCCGAACGGGGAGTTAATCAGCCCCAGCATTTT,CASSERGVNQPQHF,TRBJ1-5,NA,TRBV19,NA
TGTGCCAGCAGCGTAGGACTCTTCAATGAGCAGTTCTTC,CASSVGLFNEQFF,TRBJ2-1,NA,TRBV9,NA
TGCGCCAGCAGCTTTGGAGGGGAGACTAATGAAAAACTGTTTTTT,CASSFGGETNEKLFF,TRBJ1-4,NA,TRBV5-1,NA
TGTGCCAGCAGTTACCATATACGGGACATCGGCTACACCTTC,CASSYHIRDIGYTF,TRBJ1-2,NA,TRBV6-5,NA
TGTGCCAGCAGCCCACCCGGGACAGGGGGCTTCGGCAATCAGCCCCAGCATTTT,CASSPPGTGGFGNQPQHF,TRBJ1-5,NA,TRBV7-8,TRBD1
TGTGCCAGCAGCTCGACCGGGAAGACAAGTGCCCTCCACTTT,CASSSTGKTSALHF,TRBJ1-6,NA,TRBV5-4,NA
TGTGCCAGCAACCCCAGACTCGGCACCGGGGAGCTGTTTTTT,CASNPRLGTGELFF,TRBJ2-2,NA,TRBV28,NA
TGTGCCAGCAGCTTCCAGGGTGGAGGAAACACCATATATTTT,CASSFQGGGNTIYF,TRBJ1-3,once,TRBV7-2,NA
TGTGCCAGCATCTTGAGTGTAAGCAATCAGCCCCAGCATTTT,CASILSVSNQPQHF,TRBJ1-5,NA,TRBV28,NA
TGTGCCAGCAGCATCCCAGAGAATGGCGGGGGGGTATACAATGAGCAGTTCTTC,CASSIPENGGGVYNEQFF,TRBJ2-1,NA,TRBV7-2,TRBD2
TGCGCCAGCAGCTTATCGACAGGTTATGGCTACACCTTC,CASSLSTGYGYTF,TRBJ1-2,NA,TRBV5-1,NA
TGTGCCAGCCGACTAGCGGGAGGGGAGACCCAGTACTTC,CASRLAGGETQYF,TRBJ2-5,few,TRBV6-5,TRBD2
TGTGCCAGCAGCGACCAGGGGGCTAGTACAGATACGCAGTATTTT,CASSDQGASTDTQYF,TRBJ2-3,NA,TRBV6-5,TRBD1
TGTGCCAGCTCACCAACAGGGTTTCTTGTAGGTGAGACCCAGTACTTC,CASSPTGFLVGETQYF,TRBJ2-5,NA,TRBV18,NA
TGTGCCAGCAGTTTTCGGGGGGTGGCAGGGCACACAGATACGCAGTATTTT,CASSFRGVAGHTDTQYF,TRBJ2-3,few,TRBV27,TRBD2
TGCGCCAGCAGCCCCCGGGACAGAAAAAACATTCAGTACTTC,CASSPRDRKNIQYF,TRBJ2-4,NA,TRBV5-1,TRBD1
TGCGCCAGCAGCCGAGAGACTAGCTCCTACAATGAGCAGTTCTTC,CASSRETSSYNEQFF,TRBJ2-1,few,TRBV4-3,NA
TGCGCCAGCAGTCAGGGCGGGGTTATGGCAGATACGCAGTATTTT,CASSQGGVMADTQYF,TRBJ2-3,NA,TRBV5-1,NA
TGTGCCAGCAGTGGGGGCCTGAGGGCTTTCTTT,CASSGGLRAFF,TRBJ1-1,NA,TRBV2,NA
TGTGCCAGCAGTCGGGACAGGCTCGATGGCTACACCTTC,CASSRDRLDGYTF,TRBJ1-2,NA,TRBV6-1,TRBD1
TGTGCCATTCGCCCTGTGGGCAACGAGCAGTACTTC,CAIRPVGNEQYF,TRBJ2-7,NA,TRBV11-2,NA
TGTGCCAGCAGAGGGGATTTGGCAGGGGAGGGGTATAGCAATCAGCCCCAGCATTTT,CASRGDLAGEGYSNQPQHF,TRBJ1-5,NA,TRBV2,NA
TGTGCCAGCAGCTTTCGCGGGGGCCCCTACCAAGAGACCCAGTACTTC,CASSFRGGPYQETQYF,TRBJ2-5,NA,TRBV7-3,NA
TGTGCCAGCAGTTTAGGAGGGACAGGTGAAGAGACCCAGTACTTC,CASSLGGTGEETQYF,TRBJ2-5,NA,TRBV28,TRBD1
TGCGCCAGCAGTCAAGATGGAAGGGAGGGAAGCAATCAGCCCCAGCATTTT,CASSQDGREGSNQPQHF,TRBJ1-5,few,TRBV23-1,NA
TGTGCCAGCTCACCACAGGACATAAGCCAGAACTATGGCTACACCTTC,CASSPQDISQNYGYTF,TRBJ1-2,NA,TRBV18,NA
TGTGCCAGCAGCGTCCAGGGTGTAGATGATGGCTACACCTTC,CASSVQGVDDGYTF,TRBJ1-2,NA,TRBV9,NA
TGTGCCAGCAGCTTAACGGGTGGAGGGGGGGCCGTTAGCACAGATACGCAGTATTTT,CASSLTGGGGAVSTDTQYF,TRBJ2-3,few,TRBV7-3,NA
TGTGCCAGCACCGAGGACAGACGCCAAGAGACCCAGTACTTC,CASTEDRRQETQYF,TRBJ2-5,few,TRBV7-8,NA
TGCGCCAGCAGCCAAGGGGCTAGCCGCACCGGGGAGCTGTTTTTT,CASSQGASRTGELFF,TRBJ2-2,NA,TRBV4-3,NA
TGTGCCAGCAGCGTAGGCCAGCGGGGGCCATACAATGAGCAGTTCTTC,CASSVGQRGPYNEQFF,TRBJ2-1,NA,TRBV9,TRBD2
TGTGCCAGCAGTTTATTGGGACACCGAAGGACTGAAGCTTTCTTT,CASSLLGHRRTEAFF,TRBJ1-1,once,TRBV28,NA
TGTGCCAGTAGCCAAGGCCTTCTAGCGGGGGGGTTTGATACGCAGTATTTT,CASSQGLLAGGFDTQYF,TRBJ2-3,NA,TRBV19,TRBD2
TGTGCCAGCAGTCGACAGGGATTAGCCAAAAACATTCAGTACTTC,CASSRQGLAKNIQYF,TRBJ2-4,NA,TRBV6-5,TRBD1
TGCGCCAGCAGCTTTGGCGGGGCCACAGATACGCAGTATTTT,CASSFGGATDTQYF,TRBJ2-3,NA,TRBV5-1,NA